These 12 T cell receptor beta chains were sequenced from one sample in a study of tumor-infiltrating lymphocytes in primary liver carcinoma. cDNA specific to TCR beta was made from approximately 500 ng of total RNA, with a constant-region primer employed for priming. Slightly modified ARM-PCR with three nested multiplex PCR rounds yielded TCR beta libraries. The opening two PCR rounds, approximately 10 cycles each, paired TRBV1-TRBV30 forward primers with a C-beta reverse primer. TCRdb passed the multiplex PCR reads through MiXCR, listing each CDR3 protein once. The sample includes tens of thousands of distinct CDR3 sequences, 80% of them seen just once. The source material, 20-30 mg of unsorted bulk tissue, was used to co-extract RNA and DNA. Sequenced: liver tumor tissue from sampling region 2. Subset reported: tumor region T2, inferior pole. The origin of the receptors is a young woman with primary liver carcinoma and hepatitis B virus infection.

This chain joins TRBV6-5 and TRBJ2-2; TRBD1 matches at 7 bases. The CDR3 sequence is 15 residues long. V lost 9 bases and J lost 4; bases outside the gene matches: 11. Germline V CDR1 and CDR2: MNHEY, SVGAGI. DNA of the CDR3: TGTGCCAGTAGTCCTCCGACAGGGTTCACCGGGGAGCTGTTTTTT. Protein: CASSPPTGFTGELFF.

This clonotype was seen many times. The chain has TRBV6-6 and TRBJ1-5; D is unclear. V was pared by 2 bases and J by 0 bases, with 11 bases between. This CDR3 is built from 16 residues. CDR1 is MNHNY and CDR2 is SVGAGI in the germline V gene (reference sequence). The CDR3: CASSYRVEYSNQPQHF. CDR3 nucleotides: TGTGCCAGCAGTTACCGAGTAGAGTATAGCAATCAGCCCCAGCATTTT.

Points on this clonotype: Germline is not matched at one junction end, which may reflect a read error. This chain connects TRBV4-3 to TRBJ1-6, with 7 positions matching TRBD1. CDR3 length equals 17 residues. The germline V gene has CDR1 LGHNA and CDR2 YSLEER. Here the CDR3 reads CADSQNLTGTRLSLLHF. In DNA form, the CDR3 reads TGCGCCGACAGCCAAAATCTGACAGGGACTAGACTATCACTCCTCCACTTT.

Notes on this clonotype: At one boundary the junction diverges from the germline segment, which might be a read error. V and J are TRBV5-6 and TRBJ2-7, with D possibly called TRBD1 or TRBD2 (5 bases each). CDR1 is SGHDT, CDR2 YYEEEE, per germline. The CDR3 has 12 amino acids. As DNA, the CDR3 is TGTGCCAGCTGCTTGAGGGGTAACGAGCAATACTTC. This encodes CASCLRGNEQYF.

As concerns this clonotype: The junction differs from germline at one of its ends, possibly a read error. The chain is built from TRBV6-1 and TRBJ2-2; perhaps TRBD1 as D (6 bases). From germline, CDR1 is MNHNS and CDR2 SASEGT. There are 19 residues in the CDR3. The CDR3 here is CASSETLPRGATKTGELFF. For the CDR3, the DNA is TGTGCCAGCAGTGAAACCCTTCCCAGGGGCGCCACGAAGACCGGGGAGCTGTTTTTT.

On this clonotype itself: The junction does not match germline at one end; this may be a read error. The chain is built from TRBV6-5 and TRBJ1-6; unclear D gene. The CDR3 runs to 15 residues. Germline loops: CDR1 MNHEY, CDR2 SVGAGI. The CDR3 sequence is CASKEMSAPLSPLHF. The CDR3 DNA reads as TGTGCAAGCAAGGAAATGAGTGCCCCCCTTTCACCCCTCCACTTT.

With respect to this clonotype: The CDR3 end shows no conserved phenylalanine or tryptophan, and so a read error is likely. V and J are TRBV6-5 and TRBJ2-5; weak D call: TRBD1 (7 bases). V was cut by 6 bases and J by 7 bases, with 15 bases left in between. Germline V lookup: CDR1 MNHEY, CDR2 SVGAGI. The CDR3 contains 13 residues. The CDR3 coding sequence is TGTGCCAGCAGCATCGACAGGGAGGTGACCCAGTACATC. Amino acid sequence: CASSIDREVTQYI.

Of note for this clonotype: The conserved phenylalanine or tryptophan normally closing the CDR3 is absent here, so this likely arose from a read error. No DNA is shown, since the ends of the CDR3 on it are uncertain; the CDR3 is the one TCRdb lists. J is TRBJ2-5 and V is TRBV10-3. The CDR3 is 15 residues long, ends included. The V gene's germline CDR1 is ENHRY and CDR2 SYGVKD. CDR3 region: CAISESATRQGTQCL.

Of note for this clonotype: Compared with germline, one end of the junction differs, possibly owing to a read error. The rearrangement uses TRBV11-2 and TRBJ2-7, with D possibly TRBD2 on 6 matching bases. The CDR3 runs 13 residues. CDR1 and CDR2 (germline): SGHAT, FQNNGV. CDR3 sequence (DNA): TGTGAGAGCAGCTTTCCGGCGGGGTACGAGCTGTACTTC. Its protein product is CESSFPAGYELYF.

With regard to this clonotype: The conserved closing phenylalanine or tryptophan is absent in this CDR3, likely reflecting a read error. The chain links TRBV29-1 to TRBJ2-1, with 9 bases lining up with TRBD2. Germline V gives CDR1 SQVTM, CDR2 ANQGSEA. The CDR3 is made up of 18 amino acids. CDR3 region: CIVSRLAALAGRGNEQFL. In nucleotides, the CDR3 is TGCATCGTTTCAAGACTGGCTGCCCTAGCGGGACGTGGGAATGAGCAGTTCCTT.

In its sample, this clonotype was seen once. The CDR3 does not end in the conserved phenylalanine or tryptophan, so this is likely a read error. The V call is TRBV5-1, the J call TRBJ2-1; D is possibly TRBD2 (5 bases). The germline V and J ends were trimmed by 2 bases and 6 bases, with 18 bases remaining between them. CDR1 is SGHRS, CDR2 YFSETQ, per germline. The CDR3 is 16 residues long. The CDR3, as DNA: TGCGCCAGCAGCTTTGCGATATCCCCGGGGTCCAATGAGCAGTTCCTT. Translating gives CASSFAISPGSNEQFL.

V is TRBV29-1 and J is TRBJ1-2; D is uncertain. The CDR3 spans 11 residues. Germline V gene data show CDR1 as SQVTM and CDR2 as ANQGSEA. V lost 3 bases, J lost 9 bases, and 11 bases lay in between. CDR3 DNA sequence: TGCAGCGTTGAGGACCACACCAGCTACACCTTC. It yields the protein CSVEDHTSYTF.